Below are 7 T cell receptor beta chains sequenced from a single sample in a study of identical twins. Using its own MiXCR run on the 5' RACE reads, TCRdb lists one record per CDR3 protein. The table shows just under 650,000 distinct CDR3 sequences, with 7.1% occurring only once. The same data also contributed to another study, on yellow fever vaccine responses in identical twins.

Sequencing was carried out using PBMCs. These receptors were taken from a woman between 18 and 29 years old in good health.

The chain combines TRBV28 with TRBJ1-1; D is undetermined. From germline, CDR1 is MDHEN and CDR2 SYDVKM. V was trimmed by 3 bases and J by 2 bases, leaving 13 bases between them. The CDR3 length is 15 residues. CDR3 bases: TGTGCCAGCAGTTTGACTGGGCAAATTAACACTGAAGCTTTCTTT. This translates into CASSLTGQINTEAFF.

At least ten counts were recorded for this clonotype. V and J are TRBV5-1 and TRBJ2-7; no reliable D call. V lost 0 bases and J 1 base, leaving 11 bases between the germline ends. The CDR3 loop spans 15 amino acids. Per germline, CDR1 SGHRS and CDR2 YFSETQ. In nucleotides, the CDR3 is TGCGCCAGCAGCTTGGGCCAGACTTCTTCCTACGAGCAGTACTTC. The encoded protein is CASSLGQTSSYEQYF.

This clonotype was counted only a few times. The chain has TRBV6-2 or TRBV6-3 and TRBJ2-1, with TRBD1 matching over 7 bases. The CDR3 length is 11 residues. The J segment lost 9 bases and the V segment lost 5 bases, leaving 1 base of the junction unmatched. Germline V CDR1 and CDR2: MNHEY, SVGEGT. The CDR3 spells CASSNRGEQFF. The CDR3 DNA is TGTGCCAGCAGTAACAGGGGTGAGCAGTTCTTC.

The rearrangement joins TRBV29-1 to TRBJ2-1; TRBD1 is a possible D gene (6 bases). The CDR3 loop spans 16 amino acids. From germline, CDR1 is SQVTM and CDR2 ANQGSEA. V was pared by 5 bases and J by 2 bases, with 19 bases between. The CDR3 nucleotides read TGCAGCGTTCAAAGAGAGGGGGTAGGGGCCTACAATGAGCAGTTCTTC. Its protein product is CSVQREGVGAYNEQFF.

The table lists this clonotype with a few counts. The gene calls are TRBV20-1 and TRBJ2-3; tentative D call: TRBD1 (5 bases). CDR1 and CDR2 from the germline V gene are DFQATT and SNEGSKA (reference sequence). The CDR3 loop spans 14 amino acids. Trimming cost V 3 bases and J 2 bases, with 12 bases left between them. For the CDR3, the DNA is TGCAGTGCTAGGAGAGAAGGGGCCACAGATACGCAGTATTTT. This encodes CSARREGATDTQYF.

In this sample, this clonotype turned up a few times. The V gene is TRBV6-5, the J gene TRBJ1-1; D not certain. V lost 0 bases to trimming and J lost 4 bases, with 12 bases between them. Germline V CDR1 and CDR2: MNHEY, SVGAGI. The CDR3 totals 15 residues. CDR3 residues: CASSYSIRGGTEAFF. The CDR3 DNA reads TGTGCCAGCAGTTACTCGATTCGGGGAGGCACTGAAGCTTTCTTT.

The CDR3 here is CASSVDVQPQHF. The CDR3 nucleotides are TGTGCCAGCAGTGTAGATGTTCAGCCCCAGCATTTT. The chain recombines TRBV28 with TRBJ1-5; no definite D call. Trimming shortened V by 5 bases and J by 6 bases, and 8 bases separated the two germline ends. CDR1 and CDR2 from the germline V gene are MDHEN and SYDVKM. The CDR3 sequence is 12 residues long. Full variable domain (remainder filled in from reference TRBV28 and TRBJ1-5): DVKVTQSSRYLVKRTGEKVFLECVQDMDHENMFWYRQDPGLGLRLIYFSYDVKMKEKGDIPEGYSVSREKKERFSLILESASTNQTSMYLCASSVDVQPQHFGDGTRLSIL.